A selection of T cell receptor beta chains follows, all from one sample in a study of cytomegalovirus exposure and HLA in healthy donors. TCRdb's copy holds only in-frame clones and misses some; the assay was immunoSEQ multiplex PCR. In the table there are some 260,000 clones, less than 90% of which are singletons. The sequenced material came from PBMCs. These receptors came from a man between 18 and 35 years old in good health and CMV-seropositive. Both conserved end residues are part of each CDR3. The order of the fields is V gene, D gene, clone size, J gene, CDR3 protein, CDR3 DNA. D genes are given only for firm matches. Size is stated for part of the rows, as once, few or many counts, or as a class when the clone is expanded.

TRBV7-2,TRBD1,.,TRBJ1-4,CASSFSGQGYEKLFF,TGTGCCAGCAGCTTCTCTGGACAGGGATATGAAAAACTGTTTTTT
TRBV7-3,TRBD2,.,TRBJ2-7,CASSLIAGAEYEQYF,TGTGCCAGCAGCTTAATCGCGGGAGCTGAGTACGAGCAGTACTTC
TRBV7-9,TRBD1,.,TRBJ2-3,CASSLYEGTGEDTQYF,TGTGCCAGCAGCCTTTACGAGGGGACAGGGGAGGATACGCAGTATTTT
TRBV19,.,.,TRBJ1-5,CASSIPPGRGSSPQLNQPQHF,TGTGCCAGTAGTATCCCCCCCGGAAGGGGTTCTTCTCCTCAGCTTAATCAGCCCCAGCATTTT
TRBV6-5,.,once,TRBJ2-7,CASSYSPDYYEQYF,TGTGCCAGCAGTTACTCTCCAGATTACTACGAGCAGTACTTC
TRBV5-1,TRBD2,.,TRBJ2-1,CASSPGGLAGGDEQFF,TGCGCCAGCAGCCCGGGGGGACTAGCGGGAGGTGATGAGCAGTTCTTC
TRBV27,.,.,TRBJ2-7,CASSSGRSYEQYF,TGTGCCAGCAGTTCTGGTAGATCCTACGAGCAGTACTTC
TRBV29-1,.,.,TRBJ2-1,CSVTPSASYNEQFF,TGCAGCGTCACACCTAGCGCTTCCTACAATGAGCAGTTCTTC
TRBV27,.,.,TRBJ2-3,CASSLGDTQYF,TGTGCCAGCAGCCTAGGAGATACGCAGTATTTT
TRBV27,.,.,TRBJ1-1,CASSSLGQGNTEAFF,TGTGCCAGCAGTTCCCTAGGGCAGGGGAACACTGAAGCTTTCTTT
TRBV29-1,TRBD2,.,TRBJ2-3,CSVGGTSGLTDTQYF,TGCAGCGTGGGAGGGACTAGCGGACTCACAGATACGCAGTATTTT
TRBV6-1,TRBD2,.,TRBJ2-7,CASSEIAGTYEQYF,TGTGCCAGCAGTGAAATAGCGGGAACCTACGAGCAGTACTTC
TRBV5-1,TRBD2,.,TRBJ2-1,CASQPGLAQNEQFF,TGCGCCAGCCAACCGGGACTAGCGCAAAATGAGCAGTTCTTC
TRBV5-6,TRBD2,.,TRBJ2-7,CASSSRTSGRLSSYEQYF,TGTGCCAGCAGCTCGCGGACTAGCGGGAGGCTTAGCTCCTACGAGCAGTACTTC
TRBV5-6,TRBD2,.,TRBJ2-1,CASSLFTGTMSNEQFF,TGTGCCAGCAGCTTATTTACCGGGACTATGTCCAATGAGCAGTTCTTC
TRBV7-2,TRBD1,once,TRBJ1-3,CASSLGGQAHSGNTIYF,TGTGCCAGCAGCTTAGGGGGACAGGCGCACTCTGGAAACACCATATATTTT
TRBV15,.,.,TRBJ1-5,CATSRDGPGELSNQPQHF,TGTGCCACCAGCAGAGATGGACCAGGTGAACTTAGCAATCAGCCCCAGCATTTT
TRBV11-2,TRBD1,.,TRBJ1-2,CASSPSRQGDYGYTF,TGTGCCAGCAGCCCCAGTAGGCAGGGGGACTATGGCTACACCTTC
TRBV9,TRBD1,few,TRBJ2-1,CASSVGQGAYNEQFF,TGTGCCAGCAGCGTCGGACAGGGGGCATACAATGAGCAGTTCTTC
TRBV10-3,TRBD1,.,TRBJ1-5,CATAGTGPNQPQHF,TGTGCCACTGCCGGGACAGGGCCTAATCAGCCCCAGCATTTT
TRBV7-9,TRBD1,.,TRBJ1-2,CASSLGVAGGNDGYTF,TGTGCCAGCAGCCTGGGGGTGGCAGGGGGTAACGATGGCTACACCTTC
TRBV14,.,.,TRBJ1-3,CASSSLGGVGGNTIYF,TGTGCCAGCAGCTCACTCGGTGGGGTTGGCGGAAACACCATATATTTT
TRBV28,TRBD1,.,TRBJ1-2,CASRSGTEDRGYTF,TGTGCCAGCAGATCGGGGACAGAGGATCGGGGCTACACCTTC
TRBV28,TRBD1,.,TRBJ2-7,CASSSPGQKPYEQYF,TGTGCCAGCAGCTCTCCGGGACAGAAACCCTACGAGCAGTACTTC
TRBV5-1,TRBD1,.,TRBJ2-1,CASSRAGGHEQFF,TGCGCCAGCAGTCGCGCAGGGGGCCATGAGCAGTTCTTC
TRBV6-5,TRBD1,.,TRBJ1-4,CASSSWTGGEEKLFF,TGTGCCAGCAGTTCTTGGACAGGGGGCGAAGAAAAACTGTTTTTT
TRBV6-5,.,.,TRBJ2-7,CASSFHDGYYEQYF,TGTGCCAGCAGCTTTCATGACGGCTACTACGAGCAGTACTTC
TRBV5-8,.,.,TRBJ2-7,CASSLVEGGSHEQYF,TGTGCCAGCAGCTTGGTGGAGGGGGGTTCCCACGAGCAGTACTTC
TRBV18,TRBD1,.,TRBJ2-7,CASSPRTGGLGEQYF,TGTGCCAGCTCACCAAGGACAGGGGGATTGGGGGAGCAGTACTTC
TRBV15,TRBD1,.,TRBJ1-2,CATSRTGDYGYTF,TGTGCCACCAGCCGTACAGGGGACTATGGCTACACCTTC
TRBV18,TRBD1,once,TRBJ1-2,CASSPTWDRAIYGYTF,TGTGCCAGCTCACCAACCTGGGACAGGGCTATCTATGGCTACACCTTC
TRBV19,.,.,TRBJ2-1,CASSIASRGGDEQFF,TGTGCCAGTAGTATAGCCTCCAGGGGAGGTGATGAGCAGTTCTTC
TRBV28,.,.,TRBJ1-1,CASSLTASPEAFF,TGTGCCAGCAGTTTAACGGCCTCCCCTGAAGCTTTCTTT
TRBV4-1,TRBD1,.,TRBJ2-7,CASSLQGDYEQYF,TGCGCCAGCAGTCTCCAGGGGGACTACGAGCAGTACTTC
TRBV5-6,.,.,TRBJ2-2,CASSSVMGPGELFF,TGTGCCAGCAGCTCGGTAATGGGGCCCGGGGAGCTGTTTTTT
TRBV7-2,TRBD2,.,TRBJ2-5,CASSFGGGRETQYF,TGTGCCAGCAGTTTCGGGGGCGGGAGGGAGACCCAGTACTTC
TRBV2,.,.,TRBJ2-1,CASSGPGGPYNEQFF,TGTGCCAGCAGTGGTCCAGGGGGGCCCTACAATGAGCAGTTCTTC
TRBV30,.,.,TRBJ1-4,CAWSVGAANEKLFF,TGTGCCTGGAGTGTAGGGGCAGCTAATGAAAAACTGTTTTTT